Each of the 5 T cell receptor beta chains below was sequenced from the same sample in a study of cytomegalovirus exposure and HLA in healthy donors. PCR was performed using 60 Vbeta and 13 Jbeta primers. Libraries were prepared by immunoSEQ multiplex PCR; TCRdb keeps only in-frame clonotypes and omits some of them. The sample carries roughly 100,000 clones, about 66% recorded once. Sequencing was carried out using PBMCs. The receptor set was obtained from a woman aged 45-65 years in good health and CMV-seropositive.

V gene TRBV2 combines with J gene TRBJ2-7; D is unresolved. V lost 9 bases, J lost 0 bases, and 15 bases lay in between. Germline lookup yields CDR1 SNHLY and CDR2 FYNNEI. The CDR3 consists of 14 residues. CDR3 nucleotide sequence: TGTGCCAGTAATTTAGGAGAGAGCTCCTACGAGCAGTACTTC. Its protein is CASNLGESSYEQYF.

The J gene is TRBJ2-7, the V gene TRBV5-4; possible D gene TRBD1, 6 bases. The V end was cut by 0 bases, the J end by 7 bases, with 11 bases between. Germline CDR1 SGHNT, CDR2 YYREEE (reference sequence). CDR3 length equals 13 residues. The CDR3: CASSLGGDREQYF. Written as DNA, the CDR3 is TGTGCCAGCAGCTTGGGGGGCGACAGGGAGCAGTACTTC.

This CDR3 is CASWSGTNEKLFF. CDR3 nucleotides: TGTGCCAGTTGGAGCGGAACTAATGAAAAACTGTTTTTT. V and J are TRBV28 and TRBJ1-4; D gene uncertain. Trimming took off 9 bases at V and 1 base at J, with 9 bases between the two ends. The CDR3 covers 13 residues. The germline gives CDR1 MDHEN, CDR2 SYDVKM. Full variable domain (missing parts from reference TRBV28 and TRBJ1-4): DVKVTQSSRYLVKRTGEKVFLECVQDMDHENMFWYRQDPGLGLRLIYFSYDVKMKEKGDIPEGYSVSREKKERFSLILESASTNQTSMYLCASWSGTNEKLFFGSGTQLSVL.

The chain links TRBV9 to TRBJ1-4; 9 bases align to TRBD1. The CDR3 contains 15 residues. V trimming: 4 bases; J trimming: 6 bases; junction bases outside the gene matches: 7. CDR1 and CDR2 (germline): SGDLS, YYNGEE. CDR3 region: CASSREGQGHEKLFF. The DNA for the CDR3 is TGTGCCAGCAGCCGGGAGGGACAGGGTCATGAAAAACTGTTTTTT.

The chain joins TRBV29-1 to TRBJ2-5, with 9 bases fitting TRBD1. CDR1 SQVTM and CDR2 ANQGSEA come from the germline V gene. Trimming at V came to 4 bases and at J to 5 bases, leaving 8 bases not matched to a gene. The CDR3 is 14 amino acids. CDR3 residues: CSVVLGTGSETQYF. CDR3 DNA: TGCAGCGTTGTACTCGGGACAGGGAGTGAGACCCAGTACTTC.